This T cell receptor (beta chain) was recovered during a study of blood T cell repertoires in COVID-19. The length of the CDR3 is 16 residues. V was clipped by 4 bases and J by 2 bases; unmatched bases: 11. Germline V lookup: CDR1 MDHEN, CDR2 SYDVKM. Authors' methods: Reference gene primer amplification yielded estimated nucleated cell counts. Assay used: immunoSEQ multiplex PCR; TCRdb lists only in-frame clones, some missing. V and J calls plus clone size are reproduced from that table; the DNA served to infer D and trimming. In the table there are a few hundred thousand clones, about 89% of which are singletons.

This TCR came from a woman aged 40 to 50 who had recovered from COVID-19. The V and J genes are TRBV28 and TRBJ2-7; 7 positions agree with TRBD2. Sequencing input: PBMCs or T cells enriched from blood (not recorded which). This CDR3 is CASSSPRDYGAYEQYF. The CDR3 DNA reads as TGTGCCAGCAGTTCTCCGAGGGACTACGGGGCCTACGAGCAGTACTTC.